This TCR beta chain was profiled in a study of T cell changes during pregnancy in multiple sclerosis. This clone showed up just once. The germline CDR1 and CDR2 sequences are SGHNT and YYREEE (reference sequence). The J segment lost 7 bases and the V segment lost 4 bases, leaving 9 bases of the junction unmatched. This CDR3 has 16 amino acids. The table came from immunoSEQ multiplex PCR; TCRdb's copy has only in-frame clones and leaves some out. The data show 30,000 to 45,000 clones, 92% seen once. Sequences were derived from CD4+ T cells from peripheral blood mononuclear cells, sampled after pregnancy. The rearrangement links TRBV5-4 to TRBJ2-2; TRBD2 agrees at 11 bases. The origin of this receptor is a female donor with multiple sclerosis, enrolled in a pregnancy study. CDR3 amino acids: CASSPAASGGIGELFF. DNA for the CDR3: TGTGCCAGCAGCCCGGCGGCTAGCGGGGGGATCGGGGAGCTGTTTTTT. The whole variable domain, remainder taken from reference TRBV5-4 and TRBJ2-2, is ETGVTQSPTHLIKTRGQQVTLRCSSQSGHNTVSWYQQALGQGPQFIFQYYREEENGRGNFPPRFSGLQFPNYSSELNVNALELDDSALYLCASSPAASGGIGELFFGEGSRLTVL.